The T cell receptor (beta chain) under discussion was sequenced for a study of blood T cells in healthy people across ages. The use of a sample-barcoded 5' primer and a J-beta primer mix characterized a second PCR of roughly 6 to 12 cycles. Each CDR3 protein is one row after TCRdb ran MiXCR on the 5' RACE reads. The sample comprises approximately 1,000,000 distinct CDR3 sequences, more than 35% of which are singletons, and over 15% rests with the top ten. The V and J ends lost 1 base and 0 bases, in that order; junction bases with no gene match: 7. The CDR3 length is 17 residues. CDR1 is SGDLS, CDR2 YYNGEE, per germline.

The V gene is TRBV9, the J gene TRBJ2-1; 7 bases are shared with TRBD2. Sequencing was done on a sample of blood. The source is a woman aged 60 to 75 in good health. For the CDR3, the DNA is TGTGCCAGCAGCGTATTCCCCGGCGGGAGCTCCTACAATGAGCAGTTCTTC. Translating gives CASSVFPGGSSYNEQFF. Using reference TRBV9 and TRBJ2-1 for the parts outside the CDR3, the full variable domain is DSGVTQTPKHLITATGQRVTLRCSPRSGDLSVYWYQQSLDQGLQFLIQYYNGEERAKGNILERFSAQQFPDLHSELNLSSLELGDSALYFCASSVFPGGSSYNEQFFGPGTRLTVL.